These T cell receptor beta chains were read from a single sample in a study of graft-versus-host responses after intestinal transplantation. Libraries were prepared by immunoSEQ multiplex PCR; TCRdb keeps only in-frame clonotypes and omits some of them. The sample holds roughly 97,000 clones, roughly 90% seen once. The specimen was PBMCs, collected 450 to 460 days after intestinal transplant. These TCRs come from a human patient who received an intestinal transplant, so some T cells may come from the graft donor. CDR3s include the opening cysteine and the closing phenylalanine or tryptophan. The D gene is left open where the match is weak. Only some rows state a clone size, as once, few, many or a class for expanded clones.

TRBJ1-1,TRBV5-4,-,once,TGTGCCAGCAACAGGGAATACACTGAAGCTTTCTTT,CASNREYTEAFF
TRBJ2-3,TRBV7-7,TRBD2,-,TGTGCTAGCAGCCCGACCCGGGGGGTGGATACGCAGTATTTT,CASSPTRGVDTQYF
TRBJ2-3,TRBV5-6,-,-,TGTGCCAGCAGCTTATCCACGGTTTATGAAGATACGCAGTATTTT,CASSLSTVYEDTQYF
TRBJ2-5,TRBV7-9,TRBD1,-,TGTGCCAGCAGCCTAGGGACAGGTCGAGAGACCCAGTACTTC,CASSLGTGRETQYF
TRBJ2-5,TRBV11-2,TRBD2,few,TGTGCCAGCAGCCTCCCGGGGGGGGAGACCCAGTACTTC,CASSLPGGETQYF
TRBJ2-1,TRBV5-6,-,-,TGTGCCAGCAGCTTGGGGGGAACTAGTCGGGGTGAGCAGTTCTTC,CASSLGGTSRGEQFF
TRBJ1-1,TRBV2,TRBD1,few,TGTGCCAACGGACAGGGGGTTTTCTACACTGAAGCTTTCTTT,CANGQGVFYTEAFF
TRBJ2-2,TRBV13,TRBD2,-,TGTGCCAGCAGCTCCCTCACTAGCGAGAACACCGGGGAGCTGTTTTTT,CASSSLTSENTGELFF
TRBJ2-2,TRBV2,TRBD1,-,TGTGCCAGCAGAGCGACAGGGGTTCGGGCCGGGGAGCTGTTTTTT,CASRATGVRAGELFF
TRBJ1-1,TRBV9,-,-,TGTGCCACCCCCAGAGGAACTGAAGCTTTCTTT,CATPRGTEAFF
TRBJ1-3,TRBV5-4,TRBD1,-,TGTGCCAGCAGCTTGCTACCAGGGGGACTTTCTGGAAACACCATATATTTT,CASSLLPGGLSGNTIYF
TRBJ1-3,TRBV6-1,-,-,TGTGCCAGCAGTGATCCCCAAGCACAGCGAAACACCATATATTTT,CASSDPQAQRNTIYF
TRBJ2-3,TRBV12-2,-,-,TGTGCAAGTCGCTTAGGGGGGGCCGGGCCTACGCAGTATTTT,CASRLGGAGPTQYF
TRBJ1-6,TRBV7-3,-,-,TGTGCCAGCAGCTTAAGAGGGCGGAATTCACCCCTCCACTTT,CASSLRGRNSPLHF
TRBJ1-4,TRBV4-1,TRBD1,-,TGCGCCAGCAGCCAAGATGCCGGGACAGCGCCGGAAAAACTGTTTTTT,CASSQDAGTAPEKLFF
TRBJ2-7,TRBV13,-,once,TGTGCCAGCAGCCCGAGGGGGTCCTACGAGCAGTACTTC,CASSPRGSYEQYF
TRBJ2-2,TRBV10-2,-,-,TGCGCCAGCAGACGAGAGGCGGGGCCCATCACCGGGGAGCTGTTTTTT,CASRREAGPITGELFF
TRBJ1-5,TRBV11-2,TRBD1,-,TGTGCCAGCAGCGAGACAGGGTTCAATCAGCCCCAGCATTTT,CASSETGFNQPQHF
TRBJ2-7,TRBV5-6,-,-,TGTGCCAGCAGCTTGGAACAGCCCTACGAGCAGTACTTC,CASSLEQPYEQYF
TRBJ2-7,TRBV25-1,-,-,TGTGCCAGCAGGGGGGTGTGGGGGTCTTTCTACGAGCAGTACTTC,CASRGVWGSFYEQYF
TRBJ1-6,TRBV6-1,-,once,TGTGCCAGCAGGGGGGAACACCTCGGTAATTCACCCCTCCACTTT,CASRGEHLGNSPLHF
TRBJ2-5,TRBV5-1,TRBD2,-,TGCGCCAGCAGCTTGCGGGGTAGCGGGGGAGAGACCCAGTACTTC,CASSLRGSGGETQYF
TRBJ1-1,TRBV18,-,-,TGTGCCAGCTCACCTTTCACAGCACGGGGGAACACCGAAGCTTTCTTT,CASSPFTARGNTEAFF
TRBJ2-3,TRBV9,TRBD1,once,TGTGCCAGCAGCGTAGCAGGGGGCTCCCCCGATACGCAGTATTTT,CASSVAGGSPDTQYF
TRBJ1-4,TRBV7-9,-,-,TGTGCCAGCAGCTTTTCAGGGGAGGCGACAACTAATGAAAAACTGTTTTTT,CASSFSGEATTNEKLFF
TRBJ1-5,TRBV19,-,-,TGTGCCAGTAGTTACCAACGGTCCATTAATCAGCCCCAGCATTTT,CASSYQRSINQPQHF
TRBJ2-3,TRBV12-5,-,few,TGTGCTAGTGGTTTGACGAGGGAAGATACGCAGTATTTT,CASGLTREDTQYF
TRBJ1-2,TRBV5-4,TRBD1,-,TGTGCCAGCAGCTTTGGTTCGGGTCTAGGGGGCGGCTATGGCTACACCTTC,CASSFGSGLGGGYGYTF
TRBJ1-5,TRBV4-2,-,-,TGTGCCAGCAGCCAAAACTCATACTCGGGGCGGAGATATCAGCCCCAGCATTTT,CASSQNSYSGRRYQPQHF
TRBJ2-3,TRBV4-1,TRBD2,-,TGCGCCAGCAGCCCGGGGGGGGGCACAGATACGCAGTATTTT,CASSPGGGTDTQYF